The 26 T cell receptor beta chains below all came from one sample that was sequenced in a study of beta chain features in type 1 diabetes (dated by TCRdb to 2016 to 2019). The method was the immunoSEQ multiplex PCR assay. The entire amount of isolated RNA was reverse transcribed using the High Capacity cDNA Reverse Transcription Kit, so the sequenced TCRB transcripts were expressed ones. What TCRdb holds here is the immuneACCESS table cut down to in-frame rearrangements. Part of the clones is not present; checked against another copy, under half of the missing clones reflect an unresolved V gene, and the others are unexplained. The sample has 100,000 to 150,000 clones on record, about 16% of them singletons. About 2.1% of the sample is in the top ten clones. Their target antigens are unknown. General study outcomes and caveats: A moderate but significant shortening of TCRB CDR3 length was observed in type 1 diabetes patients in all four CD4+ subsets.

The sample comprised central memory CD4+ T cells from blood. The receptors shown here come from a man aged 25-45 years with type 1 diabetes.

The chain has TRBV20-1 and TRBJ2-5; D gene unclear. Germline CDR1 is DFQATT and CDR2 is SNEGSKA (reference sequence). Between the trimmed V and J ends, which lost 3 bases and 3 bases, there was a span of 5 bases. This CDR3 comprises 11 residues. The chain's CDR3 is CSASYEETQYF. The CDR3 nucleotides are TGCAGTGCTAGCTATGAAGAGACCCAGTACTTC.

This clone has more than one count but fewer than ten. V gene TRBV5-4 combines with J gene TRBJ2-3; 9 positions match TRBD2. Germline assignment: CDR1 SGHNT and CDR2 YYREEE (reference sequence). The CDR3 consists of 15 residues. V trimming: 6 bases; J trimming: 3 bases; junction bases outside the gene matches: 8. CDR3 DNA sequence: TGTGCCAGCACGCCGGGACTAGCACGGACAGATACGCAGTATTTT. Encoded protein: CASTPGLARTDTQYF.

The chain has TRBV5-6 and TRBJ1-2; TRBD1 agrees at 9 bases. V trimming: 3 bases; J trimming: 7 bases; junction bases outside the gene matches: 7. CDR1 and CDR2 from the germline V gene are SGHDT and YYEEEE. The CDR3 contains 14 residues. CDR3 amino acids: CASSYGQGRRGYTF. CDR3 DNA: TGTGCCAGCAGCTACGGACAGGGGAGACGTGGCTACACCTTC.

This clone has a handful of counts. The same CDR3 also results from other DNA sequences found in this sample. This sequence joins TRBV9 and TRBJ2-3; unclear D gene. Per the germline V gene, CDR1 is SGDLS and CDR2 is YYNGEE. The CDR3 covers 11 residues. Between the trimmed V and J ends, which lost 0 bases and 5 bases, there was a span of 1 base. The CDR3 DNA follows: TGTGCCAGCAGCGTAGGAGATACGCAGTATTTT. It encodes CASSVGDTQYF.

As concerns this clone: The sample has other DNA sequences that encode this CDR3 too. The chain links TRBV7-9 to TRBJ2-3; the D is unclear. V was clipped by 1 base and J by 0 bases, with 5 bases between them. CDR3 length equals 14 residues. Germline V gives CDR1 SEHNR, CDR2 FQNEAQ (reference sequence). CDR3 sequence reads: CASSLVGSTDTQYF. The CDR3 DNA follows: TGTGCCAGCAGCTTAGTGGGCAGCACAGATACGCAGTATTTT.

This clone was picked up a small number of times. The V gene is TRBV6-5, the J gene TRBJ2-3; D remains unclear. The CDR3 is made up of 16 amino acids. Trimming stripped 0 bases from V and 3 bases from J, with 13 bases between. CDR1 and CDR2 from the germline V gene are MNHEY and SVGAGI. The CDR3 is CASSYSIQMGTDTQYF. The CDR3 DNA is TGTGCCAGCAGTTACTCGATCCAAATGGGGACAGATACGCAGTATTTT.

The chain uses TRBV9 and TRBJ2-3; 9 nucleotides match TRBD1. CDR1 SGDLS and CDR2 YYNGEE come from the germline V gene. V lost 4 bases, J lost 5 bases, and 8 bases stayed unmatched. This CDR3 contains 15 residues. The CDR3 reads CASSPRDREGDTQYF. The CDR3 nucleotides are TGTGCCAGCAGCCCTAGGGACAGGGAAGGAGATACGCAGTATTTT.

This clone was observed a handful of times. The V gene is TRBV9, the J gene TRBJ1-2, with 9 bases fitting TRBD1. Germline CDR1 and CDR2: SGDLS and YYNGEE. The CDR3 extends over 14 amino acids. The junction had 4 bases not matched to a gene; V was cut back by 3 bases and J by 4 bases. For the CDR3, the DNA is TGTGCCAGCAGCGAAGGACAGGGGAGCTATGGCTACACCTTC. Translating gives CASSEGQGSYGYTF.

This clone appeared a few times. The chain couples TRBV7-2 to TRBJ2-5; 7 nucleotides line up with TRBD2. V lost 0 bases, J lost 0 bases, and 4 bases stayed unmatched. This CDR3 has 16 amino acids. Germline V gene lookup returns CDR1 SGHTA and CDR2 FQGNSA. The CDR3 DNA is TGTGCCAGCAGCTTAGCGGCTAGCGGAGACCAAGAGACCCAGTACTTC. Its translation: CASSLAASGDQETQYF.

The rearrangement links TRBV5-1 to TRBJ1-5; 10 bases agree with TRBD1. CDR1 and CDR2 (germline): SGHRS, YFSETQ. This CDR3 is 15 amino acids long. Losses at the gene ends were 4 bases for V and 5 bases for J; bases not matched to a gene: 6. CDR3 protein: CASSPGTGDHQPQHF. As DNA, the CDR3 is TGCGCCAGCAGCCCAGGGACAGGGGACCATCAGCCCCAGCATTTT.

CDR3 protein: CASSPAENIQYF. The CDR3 DNA reads as TGTGCCAGCAGCCCGGCGGAGAACATTCAGTACTTC. The rearrangement links TRBV11-2 to TRBJ2-4; D call uncertain. The CDR3 spans 12 residues. V was trimmed by 5 bases and J by 7 bases, leaving 9 bases between them. Germline V gene data show CDR1 as SGHAT and CDR2 as FQNNGV.

A note on this clone: With a much larger clone just one base away, this may be a read error. This sample includes further DNA sequences coding for the same CDR3. V gene TRBV15 combines with J gene TRBJ2-5, with D perhaps assigned TRBD1 or TRBD2 (7 bases each). CDR1 and CDR2 from the germline V gene are LNHNV and YYDKDF (reference sequence). The CDR3 runs to 16 residues. CDR3 amino acids: CATSEGAGETEETQYF. The CDR3 coding sequence is TGCGCCACCAGCGAGGGGGCGGGGGAGACAGAAGAGACCCAGTACTTC.

The chain has TRBV29-1 and TRBJ1-4; D gene unclear. The germline CDR1 and CDR2 sequences are SQVTM and ANQGSEA. Trimming shortened V by 7 bases and J by 5 bases, and 8 bases separated the two germline ends. The CDR3 has 11 amino acids. The CDR3 nucleotides read TGCAGCGCCTGGAGCAATGAAAAACTGTTTTTT. It translates to CSAWSNEKLFF.

V gene TRBV5-1 combines with J gene TRBJ2-3, with 10 bases identical to TRBD1. This CDR3 spans 14 amino acids. J was trimmed by 3 bases and V by 4 bases; bases with no gene match: 2. CDR1 and CDR2 (germline): SGHRS, YFSETQ. Written as DNA, the CDR3 is TGCGCCAGCAGCAAGGGACAGGGGACAGATACGCAGTATTTT. Translating gives CASSKGQGTDTQYF.

This clone was detected a few times. V and J are TRBV27 and TRBJ2-6; no clear D gene. Germline CDR1 and CDR2: MNHEY and SMNVEV (reference sequence). CDR3 length: 15 amino acids. Trimming took 0 bases from V and 1 from J, leaving 4 bases between them. The CDR3 bases are TGTGCCAGCAGTTTATCCCTTTCTGGGGCCAACGTCCTGACTTTC. Its translation: CASSLSLSGANVLTF.

This clone appeared a few times. This sequence joins TRBV12-5 and TRBJ1-1; D perhaps matches TRBD1 (6 bases). Trimming left V 7 bases short and J 1 base short, with 13 bases between. Germline CDR1 LGHNT, CDR2 FRNRAP. The CDR3 spans 14 residues. The CDR3 is CASALRTENTEAFF. As DNA, the CDR3 is TGTGCTAGTGCCCTAAGGACAGAGAACACTGAAGCTTTCTTT.

The chain joins TRBV6-1 to TRBJ1-2, with D tentatively TRBD1 (5 bases). Trimming removed 0 bases at V and 2 bases at J, with 10 bases between. The CDR3 spans 15 residues. CDR1 MNHNS and CDR2 SASEGT come from the germline V gene. CDR3 coding DNA: TGTGCCAGCAGTGAAGCTAGGACACCAAACTATGGCTACACCTTC. Protein: CASSEARTPNYGYTF.

The chain employs TRBV18 and TRBJ2-7, with D perhaps TRBD2 (6 bases). Germline V gene sequence: CDR1 KGHSH, CDR2 LQKENI. The CDR3 is made up of 14 amino acids. Trimming stripped 0 bases from V and 3 bases from J, with 9 bases between. CDR3 in DNA: TGTGCCAGCTCACCACCATCGGGAGTCTACGAGCAGTACTTC. The encoded protein is CASSPPSGVYEQYF. The full variable domain, its missing parts supplied by reference TRBV18 and TRBJ2-7, is NAGVMQNPRHLVRRRGQEARLRCSPMKGHSHVYWYRQLPEEGLKFMVYLQKENIIDESGMPKERFSAEFPKEGPSILRIQQVVRGDSAAYFCASSPPSGVYEQYFGPGTRLTVT.

The chain couples TRBV5-6 to TRBJ2-2; D gene uncertain. The length of the CDR3 is 13 residues. The germline V gene encodes CDR1 SGHDT and CDR2 YYEEEE. V was trimmed by 0 bases and J by 6 bases, leaving 6 bases between them. Here the CDR3 DNA reads TGTGCCAGCAGCTTGGGCATATCCGGGGAGCTGTTTTTT. Encoded protein: CASSLGISGELFF.

This clone was seen a few times. This rearrangement joins TRBV7-2 to TRBJ1-4, with TRBD1 identical over 8 bases. Germline CDR1 and CDR2: SGHTA and FQGNSA. Losses at the gene ends were 2 bases for V and 7 bases for J; bases not matched to a gene: 9. CDR3 length: 16 amino acids. The CDR3 coding sequence is TGTGCCAGCAGCTTATACAGGACAGGGTTGAGTGAAAAACTGTTTTTT. Its translation is CASSLYRTGLSEKLFF.

This clone was detected a few times. The chain joins TRBV5-1 to TRBJ2-5; D is uncertain. V gave up 4 bases and J gave up 1 base, with 5 bases separating them. Germline V gene sequence: CDR1 SGHRS, CDR2 YFSETQ. CDR3 length: 12 residues. Here the CDR3 reads CASSRSQETQYF. For the CDR3, the DNA is TGCGCCAGCAGCCGGTCCCAAGAGACCCAGTACTTC.

V usage is TRBV29-1 and J usage is TRBJ1-2; 8 bases map to TRBD1. This CDR3 has 13 residues. V was clipped by 8 bases and J by 7 bases; unmatched bases: 12. Germline V CDR1 and CDR2: SQVTM, ANQGSEA. The CDR3 here is CSFSDRALGGYTF. The CDR3 bases are TGCAGCTTCTCGGACAGGGCCCTGGGTGGCTACACCTTC.

This clone was counted a few times. The chain carries TRBV5-4 and TRBJ2-5, with D hard to call. The germline gives CDR1 SGHNT, CDR2 YYREEE (reference sequence). The CDR3 runs 14 residues. V lost 5 bases, J lost 1 base, and 12 bases lay in between. This CDR3 reads CASSYDTAQETQYF. CDR3 nucleotides: TGTGCCAGCAGTTATGACACGGCCCAAGAGACCCAGTACTTC.

The V gene is TRBV7-9, the J gene TRBJ2-3; 14 bases are a match to TRBD2. Looked up from germline, CDR1 is SEHNR and CDR2 is FQNEAQ (reference sequence). Trimming cost V 2 bases and J 4 bases; bases outside gene matches: 8. The CDR3 is made up of 18 amino acids. CDR3 coding DNA: TGTGCCAGCAGCTTATCCCTGGGACTAGCGGGGGAAGCAGATACGCAGTATTTT. Translated, it gives CASSLSLGLAGEADTQYF.

The chain employs TRBV7-9 and TRBJ2-7, with 8 bases aligning to TRBD1. Trimming removed 5 bases from V and 4 bases from J; junction bases left unmatched: 10. CDR1 is SEHNR and CDR2 is FQNEAQ in the germline V gene (reference sequence). This CDR3 has 15 residues. Here the CDR3 reads CASSRDRGIRYEQYF. CDR3 nucleotides: TGTGCCAGCAGCCGCGACAGGGGCATTAGGTACGAGCAGTACTTC.

V gene TRBV21-1 combines with J gene TRBJ1-1; the table's D call TRBD1 went unverified against the DNA. TRBV21-1 is an annotated pseudogene. The CDR3 runs 15 residues. The CDR3 sequence is CASSKVDGLNTEAFF. The CDR3 bases are TGTGCCAGCAGCAAAGTCGATGGGCTGAACACTGAAGCTTTCTTT.